Listed below are T cell receptor beta chains from one sample, sequenced in a study of T cell responses to AZD1222 COVID-19 vaccine. Produced via immunoSEQ multiplex PCR; TCRdb's table is partial and in-frame only. The table lists approximately 150,000 clones, about 85% of them singletons. The input for sequencing was peripheral blood, taken on day 0 of AZD1222 vaccination. Receptor source: an adult in good health. Each CDR3 is given with its conserved first and last residue. Each record gives: J gene, V gene, clone size, D gene, CDR3 protein, CDR3 DNA. The D gene is left open where the match is weak. Clone size is given for some rows only: seen once, a few or many times, or a class if the clone is expanded.

j_call: TRBJ1-5; v_call: TRBV18; clone_size: .; d_call: .; cdr3_aa: CASSPREGVQPQHF; cdr3_nt: TGTGCCAGCTCACCTCGGGAGGGGGTTCAGCCCCAGCATTTT
j_call: TRBJ1-4; v_call: TRBV5-1; clone_size: .; d_call: .; cdr3_aa: CASSQPDATNEKLFF; cdr3_nt: TGCGCCAGCAGCCAGCCAGACGCAACTAATGAAAAACTGTTTTTT
j_call: TRBJ1-1; v_call: TRBV10-3; clone_size: .; d_call: .; cdr3_aa: CAISRAQSNTEAFF; cdr3_nt: TGTGCCATCAGTAGGGCTCAGTCGAACACTGAAGCTTTCTTT
j_call: TRBJ2-7; v_call: TRBV27; clone_size: .; d_call: .; cdr3_aa: CASSDDRTPSYEQYF; cdr3_nt: TGTGCCAGCAGTGATGACAGGACCCCCTCCTACGAGCAGTACTTC
j_call: TRBJ2-7; v_call: TRBV5-1; clone_size: once; d_call: TRBD2; cdr3_aa: CASSIATSGRAMYEQYF; cdr3_nt: TGCGCCAGCAGCATCGCCACTAGCGGGAGGGCCATGTACGAGCAGTACTTC
j_call: TRBJ2-7; v_call: TRBV2; clone_size: .; d_call: .; cdr3_aa: CASAREHSYEQYF; cdr3_nt: TGTGCCAGCGCACGGGAGCACAGCTACGAGCAGTACTTC
j_call: TRBJ1-1; v_call: TRBV5-1; clone_size: .; d_call: .; cdr3_aa: CASSLVGLNTEAFF; cdr3_nt: TGCGCCAGCAGCTTGGTAGGACTGAACACTGAAGCTTTCTTT
j_call: TRBJ2-7; v_call: TRBV6-5; clone_size: .; d_call: TRBD2; cdr3_aa: CASSYSSSGSGGEQYF; cdr3_nt: TGTGCCAGCAGTTACTCCTCTAGCGGGAGCGGGGGCGAGCAGTACTTC
j_call: TRBJ2-1; v_call: TRBV5-1; clone_size: once; d_call: TRBD2; cdr3_aa: CASSGTSGRYEQFF; cdr3_nt: TGCGCCAGCAGCGGGACTAGCGGGAGGTACGAGCAGTTCTTC
j_call: TRBJ2-7; v_call: TRBV4-1; clone_size: .; d_call: .; cdr3_aa: CASSHQYEQYF; cdr3_nt: TGCGCCAGCAGCCATCAATACGAGCAGTACTTC
j_call: TRBJ2-7; v_call: TRBV5-1; clone_size: .; d_call: TRBD2; cdr3_aa: CASSGTGTSEVYEQYF; cdr3_nt: TGCGCCAGCAGCGGAACCGGGACTAGCGAGGTGTACGAGCAGTACTTC
j_call: TRBJ2-7; v_call: TRBV25-1; clone_size: .; d_call: TRBD1; cdr3_aa: CASSGPRNGTGKAYEQYF; cdr3_nt: TGTGCCAGCAGTGGGCCCCGTAACGGGACAGGGAAAGCCTACGAGCAGTACTTC
j_call: TRBJ2-3; v_call: TRBV18; clone_size: .; d_call: .; cdr3_aa: CASSPPWGTGADTQYF; cdr3_nt: TGTGCCAGCTCACCACCGTGGGGAACTGGCGCAGATACGCAGTATTTT
j_call: TRBJ2-6; v_call: TRBV21-1; clone_size: .; d_call: .; cdr3_aa: CASSKERGGQGHSGANVLTF; cdr3_nt: TGTGCCAGCAGCAAAGAGAGGGGGGGACAGGGCCACTCTGGGGCCAACGTCCTGACTTTC
j_call: TRBJ2-7; v_call: TRBV6-6; clone_size: .; d_call: TRBD1; cdr3_aa: CASRPGTGASYEQYF; cdr3_nt: TGTGCCAGCAGGCCCGGGACAGGGGCTTCCTACGAGCAGTACTTC
j_call: TRBJ1-4; v_call: TRBV15; clone_size: .; d_call: .; cdr3_aa: CATSRDSLRQGNEKLFF; cdr3_nt: TGTGCCACCAGCAGAGATTCCCTTCGGCAGGGAAATGAAAAACTGTTTTTT
j_call: TRBJ1-4; v_call: TRBV4-1; clone_size: many; d_call: .; cdr3_aa: CASSQKVTEKLFF; cdr3_nt: TGCGCCAGCAGCCAAAAAGTGACAGAAAAACTGTTTTTT
j_call: TRBJ2-2; v_call: TRBV27; clone_size: .; d_call: TRBD2; cdr3_aa: CASSSYGTSTGELFF; cdr3_nt: TGTGCCAGCAGTTCCTACGGGACTAGCACCGGGGAGCTGTTTTTT
j_call: TRBJ1-1; v_call: TRBV24-1; clone_size: .; d_call: .; cdr3_aa: CATTGTQNTEAFF; cdr3_nt: TGTGCCACCACTGGGACACAAAACACTGAAGCTTTCTTT
j_call: TRBJ1-5; v_call: TRBV7-2; clone_size: few; d_call: TRBD1; cdr3_aa: CASSDRGRQPQHF; cdr3_nt: TGTGCCAGCAGCGACAGGGGGCGTCAGCCCCAGCATTTT
j_call: TRBJ2-1; v_call: TRBV7-8; clone_size: .; d_call: TRBD2; cdr3_aa: CASSRGTSGKINNEQFF; cdr3_nt: TGTGCCAGCAGCCGGGGGACTAGCGGAAAGATAAACAATGAGCAGTTCTTC
j_call: TRBJ1-5; v_call: TRBV15; clone_size: .; d_call: .; cdr3_aa: CATSRWSNQPQHF; cdr3_nt: TGTGCCACCAGCCGATGGAGCAATCAGCCCCAGCATTTT
j_call: TRBJ1-2; v_call: TRBV30; clone_size: .; d_call: .; cdr3_aa: CAWTQTHTLYTF; cdr3_nt: TGTGCCTGGACACAGACACATACTCTCTACACCTTC
j_call: TRBJ2-2; v_call: TRBV12-5; clone_size: .; d_call: .; cdr3_aa: CASGWEYGELFF; cdr3_nt: TGTGCTAGTGGTTGGGAGTACGGGGAGCTGTTTTTT
j_call: TRBJ1-2; v_call: TRBV6-2/TRBV6-3; clone_size: .; d_call: .; cdr3_aa: CASSPTGNGYTF; cdr3_nt: TGTGCCAGCAGCCCGACGGGTAATGGCTACACCTTC
j_call: TRBJ2-1; v_call: TRBV27; clone_size: .; d_call: .; cdr3_aa: CASSLGGTPVLGEQFF; cdr3_nt: TGTGCCAGCAGTTTAGGCGGGACTCCCGTTTTGGGTGAGCAGTTCTTC
j_call: TRBJ2-1; v_call: TRBV18; clone_size: .; d_call: .; cdr3_aa: CASSPARRDGEQFF; cdr3_nt: TGTGCCAGCTCACCCGCCCGGCGGGACGGTGAGCAGTTCTTC
j_call: TRBJ1-1; v_call: TRBV5-1; clone_size: .; d_call: .; cdr3_aa: CASSLVGARNTEAFF; cdr3_nt: TGCGCCAGCAGCTTGGTTGGAGCCCGGAACACTGAAGCTTTCTTT
j_call: TRBJ1-6; v_call: TRBV7-7; clone_size: .; d_call: TRBD1; cdr3_aa: CASSRDRESPLHF; cdr3_nt: TGTGCCAGCAGTCGGGACAGGGAATCACCCCTCCACTTT
j_call: TRBJ2-1; v_call: TRBV5-1; clone_size: .; d_call: TRBD1; cdr3_aa: CASSLSRTGKKNEQFF; cdr3_nt: TGCGCCAGCAGCTTGTCCCGGACAGGGAAAAAAAATGAGCAGTTCTTC
j_call: TRBJ1-5; v_call: TRBV28; clone_size: .; d_call: TRBD1; cdr3_aa: CASSGETGGSQPQHF; cdr3_nt: TGTGCCAGCAGCGGAGAGACAGGGGGGAGTCAGCCCCAGCATTTT
j_call: TRBJ1-5; v_call: TRBV29-1; clone_size: .; d_call: TRBD1; cdr3_aa: CSVGFGQGDQPQHF; cdr3_nt: TGCAGCGTTGGGTTTGGACAGGGAGATCAGCCCCAGCATTTT
j_call: TRBJ2-7; v_call: TRBV5-4; clone_size: once; d_call: TRBD2; cdr3_aa: CASSSLAGGFYEQYF; cdr3_nt: TGTGCCAGCAGCTCTCTAGCGGGAGGCTTCTACGAGCAGTACTTC
j_call: TRBJ1-3; v_call: TRBV29-1; clone_size: .; d_call: .; cdr3_aa: CSVEDPPGPGNTIYF; cdr3_nt: TGCAGCGTTGAAGATCCCCCAGGCCCGGGGAACACCATATATTTT
j_call: TRBJ1-5; v_call: TRBV28; clone_size: once; d_call: TRBD1; cdr3_aa: CASSRGTGGLGQPQHF; cdr3_nt: TGTGCCAGCAGTCGGGGGACAGGGGGCTTGGGGCAGCCCCAGCATTTT
j_call: TRBJ2-7; v_call: TRBV6-5; clone_size: .; d_call: .; cdr3_aa: CASSRTVPPYEQYF; cdr3_nt: TGTGCCAGCAGTCGGACAGTTCCCCCCTACGAGCAGTACTTC
j_call: TRBJ2-5; v_call: TRBV18; clone_size: .; d_call: TRBD2; cdr3_aa: CASSQTLAGVGETQYF; cdr3_nt: TGTGCCAGCTCACAAACACTAGCGGGAGTAGGTGAGACCCAGTACTTC
j_call: TRBJ2-5; v_call: TRBV10-2; clone_size: .; d_call: .; cdr3_aa: CASMAPQETQYF; cdr3_nt: TGCGCCAGCATGGCACCCCAAGAGACCCAGTACTTC
j_call: TRBJ1-2; v_call: TRBV19; clone_size: .; d_call: .; cdr3_aa: CASSIDLDRFYGYTF; cdr3_nt: TGTGCCAGTAGTATAGACCTTGACAGGTTCTATGGCTACACCTTC
j_call: TRBJ1-6; v_call: TRBV19; clone_size: .; d_call: TRBD1; cdr3_aa: CASRRTGDNSPLHF; cdr3_nt: TGTGCCAGCCGGCGGACAGGGGATAATTCACCCCTCCACTTT
j_call: TRBJ2-7; v_call: TRBV20-1; clone_size: .; d_call: TRBD2; cdr3_aa: CSASGASGNPVKGYEQYF; cdr3_nt: TGCAGTGCTAGTGGGGCTAGCGGAAACCCGGTTAAAGGCTACGAGCAGTACTTC